This T cell receptor beta chain was found in a study of cytomegalovirus exposure and HLA in healthy donors. General observations from the study: The majority of TCR sequences were rare, yet some public TCRs appeared in many donors. What a later analysis showed was that several of the most significant clusters appeared linked to common viral pathogens. Cytomegalovirus association was assigned to about 150 TCR beta chains.

PCR primers comprised 60 Vbeta and 13 Jbeta primers. Here immunoSEQ multiplex PCR was the method, and the copy in TCRdb shows in-frame clones only, minus some. The sample lists 98,000 or so clones, about 76% occurring once. The CDR3 runs to 13 residues. The germline gives CDR1 SGHTA, CDR2 FQGNSA. As to this clone: Its antigen is not identified.

Specimen: PBMCs. This TCR was recovered from a human donor in good health. This rearrangement joins TRBV7-2 to TRBJ2-5; TRBD2 matches at 7 bases. The end of the DNA is better explained by TRBJ2-7, so the J call may be wrong. In DNA form, the CDR3 reads TGTGCCAGCAGCCGGGACTATACCTACGAGCAGTACTTC. Translation gives CASSRDYTYEQYF.